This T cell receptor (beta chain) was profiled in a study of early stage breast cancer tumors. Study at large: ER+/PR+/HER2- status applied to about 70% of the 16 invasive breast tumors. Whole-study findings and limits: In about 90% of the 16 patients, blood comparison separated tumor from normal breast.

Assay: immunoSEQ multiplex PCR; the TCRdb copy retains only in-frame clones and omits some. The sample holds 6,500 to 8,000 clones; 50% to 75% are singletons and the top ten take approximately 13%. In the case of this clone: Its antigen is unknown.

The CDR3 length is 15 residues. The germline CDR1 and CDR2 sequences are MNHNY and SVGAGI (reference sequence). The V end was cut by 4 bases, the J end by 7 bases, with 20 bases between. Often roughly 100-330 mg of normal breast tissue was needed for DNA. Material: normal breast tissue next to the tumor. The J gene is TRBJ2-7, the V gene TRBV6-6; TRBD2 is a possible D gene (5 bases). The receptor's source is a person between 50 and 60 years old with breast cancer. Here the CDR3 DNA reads TGTGCCAGCAGTTCCCTCGGTGAGGGCCTCGGGGAGCAGTACTTC. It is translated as CASSSLGEGLGEQYF.